Below, 31 T cell receptor beta chains from the same sample are listed, as sequenced in a study of cytomegalovirus exposure and HLA in healthy donors. Sequenced by immunoSEQ multiplex PCR; TCRdb stores in-frame clones only, minus some. This sample has around 190,000 clones; 80% to 90% occur once, and the top ten carry 0.95% to 1.5%. Sequenced sample: PBMCs. The receptors here all came from a woman in her 30s in good health and CMV-seronegative.

The chain links TRBV4-2 to TRBJ1-1, with D possibly matching TRBD1 (6 bases). V dropped 1 base and J dropped 1 base, with 7 bases sitting between them. Germline loops: CDR1 LGHNA, CDR2 YNFKEQ. The CDR3 has 14 amino acids. CDR3 DNA sequence: TGTGCCAGCAGCCAAGGGACAGCGAACACTGAAGCTTTCTTT. This gives the protein CASSQGTANTEAFF.

J is TRBJ2-7 and V is TRBV29-1; TRBD1 agrees at 11 bases. The V gene end was trimmed by 5 bases and the J gene end by 4 bases; junction bases not matched to a gene: 1. The CDR3 runs to 12 residues. CDR1 is SQVTM and CDR2 is ANQGSEA in the germline V gene. The CDR3 bases are TGCAGCGTTCGGGACAGGGGGTACGAGCAGTACTTC. It codes for CSVRDRGYEQYF.

The V call is TRBV10-3, the J call TRBJ2-7; TRBD1 agrees at 7 bases. V trimming: 6 bases; J trimming: 3 bases; junction bases outside the gene matches: 11. Germline-derived CDR1 and CDR2 are ENHRY and SYGVKD. The CDR3 is 15 amino acids. The CDR3 is CAISDLNRGYYEQYF. CDR3 bases: TGTGCCATCAGCGACCTCAACAGGGGATACTACGAGCAGTACTTC.

This clone was recorded many times. The V call is TRBV6-1, the J call TRBJ2-7, with 7 positions matching TRBD2. CDR1 is MNHNS, CDR2 SASEGT, per germline. V lost 8 bases, J lost 6 bases, and 13 bases stayed unmatched. The CDR3 extends over 14 amino acids. The CDR3 DNA follows: TGTGCCAGCGTTAGCGGGTACAACCCCCTCGAGCAGTACTTC. It yields the protein CASVSGYNPLEQYF.

J is TRBJ1-2 and V is TRBV27, with a tentative D call TRBD1 (5 bases). The CDR3 spans 14 residues. The V gene lost 5 bases and the J gene lost 2 bases, with 12 bases spanning the gap. Germline V CDR1 and CDR2: MNHEY, SMNVEV (reference sequence). The DNA of the CDR3 is TGTGCCAGCAGTCGACATGGGGGGAACTATGGCTACACCTTC. Its protein is CASSRHGGNYGYTF.

The chain joins TRBV10-1 to TRBJ2-7; D is perhaps TRBD1 (6 bases). This CDR3 spans 13 amino acids. Germline values: CDR1 WNHNN, CDR2 SYGVQD (reference sequence). The ends were cut back, 6 bases at V and 2 bases at J, with 11 bases in the middle. CDR3 sequence (DNA): TGCGCCAGCAGCGCCGGGACAACCTACGAGCAGTACTTC. Protein product: CASSAGTTYEQYF.

This chain links TRBV27 with TRBJ2-7; 7 positions agree with TRBD2. Germline loops: CDR1 MNHEY, CDR2 SMNVEV (reference sequence). J was trimmed by 0 bases and V by 8 bases; bases with no gene match: 4. This CDR3 region has 13 residues. Here the CDR3 reads CASGGGSSYEQYF. The CDR3 nucleotides read TGTGCCAGCGGGGGAGGGTCCTCCTACGAGCAGTACTTC.

This clone was seen only a few times. The rearrangement joins TRBV28 to TRBJ2-5; D is possibly TRBD2 (6 bases). The ends were cut back, 8 bases at V and 5 bases at J, with 18 bases in the middle. The CDR3 is 14 amino acids. The germline V gene has CDR1 MDHEN and CDR2 SYDVKM. As DNA, the CDR3 is TGTGCCAGCGGCGACTCGGGACTCAGGGAGACCCAGTACTTC. Its translation: CASGDSGLRETQYF.

The chain links TRBV11-2 to TRBJ2-5; 15 bases match TRBD2. The CDR3 consists of 17 residues. Germline CDR1 and CDR2: SGHAT and FQNNGV. The junction had 10 bases not matched to a gene; V was cut back by 6 bases and J by 5 bases. As DNA, the CDR3 is TGTGCCAGCAGTCGGACTAGCGGGGGGGTAGTCGGTGAGACCCAGTACTTC. It specifies CASSRTSGGVVGETQYF.

The V gene is TRBV10-3, the J gene TRBJ2-7; 11 bases line up with TRBD2. The CDR3 extends over 19 amino acids. The germline gives CDR1 ENHRY, CDR2 SYGVKD. V lost 7 bases and J lost 3; bases outside the gene matches: 20. CDR3: CAIKNSGGSSGRWLYEQYF. As DNA, the CDR3 is TGTGCCATCAAAAACTCCGGGGGGTCTAGCGGGAGGTGGCTCTACGAGCAGTACTTC.

This clone was seen just once. CDR3 bases: TGTGCCAGCAGCTTTGGGTCTGCGCGGGGCCGTACAGATACGCAGTATTTT. This encodes CASSFGSARGRTDTQYF. The J gene is TRBJ2-3, the V gene TRBV7-8, with D tentatively TRBD2 (6 bases). Trimming pared 3 bases from V and 3 bases from J, leaving 19 bases between. The CDR3 runs 17 residues. Germline-derived CDR1 and CDR2 are SGHVS and FQNEAQ. The variable domain in full, with the rest retrieved from reference TRBV7-8 and TRBJ2-3, is GAGVSQSPRYKVAKRGQDVALRCDPISGHVSLFWYQQALGQGPEFLTYFQNEAQLDKSGLPSDRFFAERPEGSVSTLKIQRTQQEDSAVYLCASSFGSARGRTDTQYFGPGTRLTVL.

The CDR3 loop is CASRTGINEKLFF. DNA of the CDR3: TGTGCCAGCAGGACAGGGATTAATGAAAAACTGTTTTTT. This chain uses TRBV2 with TRBJ1-4, with 7 bases fitting TRBD1. The CDR3 totals 13 residues. Unmatched junction bases numbered 2, after V lost 6 bases and J lost 4 bases. Per the germline V gene, CDR1 is SNHLY and CDR2 is FYNNEI.

This clone was counted ten times or more. V is TRBV18 and J is TRBJ1-1, with D possibly being TRBD1 (6 bases). Germline V gene sequence: CDR1 KGHSH, CDR2 LQKENI. Trimming left V 6 bases short and J 0 bases short, with 14 bases between. CDR3 length equals 15 residues. The DNA of the CDR3 is TGTGCCAGCTCCGAAGGAAGGGGGATGAACACTGAAGCTTTCTTT. Amino acids: CASSEGRGMNTEAFF. Drawing the rest from reference TRBV18 and TRBJ1-1, the complete variable domain is NAGVMQNPRHLVRRRGQEARLRCSPMKGHSHVYWYRQLPEEGLKFMVYLQKENIIDESGMPKERFSAEFPKEGPSILRIQQVVRGDSAAYFCASSEGRGMNTEAFFGQGTRLTVV.

The rearrangement joins TRBV29-1 to TRBJ2-7; tentatively, D is TRBD1 (6 bases). Germline-derived CDR1 and CDR2 are SQVTM and ANQGSEA. The CDR3 sequence is 16 residues long. V was cut by 5 bases and J by 2 bases, with 22 bases left in between. Here the CDR3 reads CSVSQLTGREAYEQYF. CDR3 bases: TGCAGCGTTAGCCAACTGACAGGACGAGAGGCCTACGAGCAGTACTTC.

This clone showed up just once. The chain has TRBV13 and TRBJ1-6; D remains ambiguous. Per germline, CDR1 PRHDT and CDR2 FYEKMQ (reference sequence). This CDR3 contains 18 residues. Between the trimmed V and J ends, which lost 5 bases and 0 bases, there was a span of 17 bases. DNA for the CDR3: TGTGCCAGCAGCCCCCGAGGAGGAGGGAGCTCCTATAATTCACCCCTCCACTTT. It encodes CASSPRGGGSSYNSPLHF.

The chain is built from TRBV9 and TRBJ2-1; 7 bases are shared with TRBD1. With 3 bases clipped from V and 0 bases from J, the junction kept 3 bases outside the gene matches. Germline loops: CDR1 SGDLS, CDR2 YYNGEE. CDR3 length: 15 residues. DNA for the CDR3: TGTGCCAGCAGCGAACAGGGGAGCTCCTACAATGAGCAGTTCTTC. Translating gives CASSEQGSSYNEQFF.

V is TRBV9 and J is TRBJ2-1, with TRBD1 matching 11 bases. Germline CDR1 reads SGDLS; CDR2 reads YYNGEE. The CDR3 runs 15 residues. V was pared by 4 bases and J by 7 bases, with 7 bases of the junction left unmatched. CDR3 loop: CASSTKDRGRNEQFF. The CDR3 DNA sequence: TGTGCCAGCAGCACCAAGGACAGGGGGCGGAATGAGCAGTTCTTC.

The chain has TRBV10-1 and TRBJ2-5; weak D call: TRBD1 (6 bases). V gave up 4 bases and J gave up 2 bases, with 14 bases separating them. The CDR3 is 15 residues long. Germline values: CDR1 WNHNN, CDR2 SYGVQD (reference sequence). CDR3 coding DNA: TGCGCCAGCAGTGGCGCGACAGGAGCTCAAGAGACCCAGTACTTC. It specifies CASSGATGAQETQYF.

This clone was found many times. CDR3 sequence: CASSLAGAGTNTEAFF. Written as DNA, the CDR3 is TGTGCCAGCAGCTTAGCCGGAGCGGGGACGAACACTGAAGCTTTCTTT. The genes are TRBV7-2 and TRBJ1-1; a weak D match, TRBD1 (5 bases). V dropped 0 bases and J dropped 1 base, with 12 bases sitting between them. CDR1 is SGHTA, CDR2 FQGNSA, per germline. The CDR3 contains 16 residues. Full variable domain (rest looked up from reference TRBV7-2 and TRBJ1-1): GAGVSQSPSNKVTEKGKDVELRCDPISGHTALYWYRQSLGQGLEFLIYFQGNSAPDKSGLPSDRFSAERTGGSVSTLTIQRTQQEDSAVYLCASSLAGAGTNTEAFFGQGTRLTVV.

This chain connects TRBV27 to TRBJ1-1, with D hard to call. Germline CDR1 is MNHEY and CDR2 is SMNVEV (reference sequence). V lost 7 bases and J lost 1, with 13 bases in between. The CDR3 extends over 14 amino acids. The CDR3 region is CASTPRSGNTEAFF. DNA of the CDR3: TGTGCCAGCACCCCGCGATCTGGGAACACTGAAGCTTTCTTT.

The chain uses TRBV2 and TRBJ2-5; 10 nucleotides match TRBD1. This CDR3 contains 15 residues. After removal of 6 bases from V and 4 bases from J, the junction contained 8 bases not matched to a gene. CDR1 and CDR2 from the germline V gene are SNHLY and FYNNEI. CDR3 in amino acids: CASRGTGALGETQYF. The CDR3 DNA reads as TGTGCCAGCAGGGGGACAGGGGCGCTCGGAGAGACCCAGTACTTC.

J is TRBJ2-3 and V is TRBV9; TRBD1 is a possible D gene (6 bases). Deletions cut 3 bases from V and 0 bases from J, with 14 bases between. Germline V gene lookup returns CDR1 SGDLS and CDR2 YYNGEE. This CDR3 contains 16 residues. The CDR3 coding sequence is TGTGCCAGCAGCGGATCGGGACAAATTAGCACAGATACGCAGTATTTT. Residues: CASSGSGQISTDTQYF.

This sequence joins TRBV2 and TRBJ2-7, with D tentatively TRBD2 (6 bases). V was trimmed by 11 bases and J by 2 bases, leaving 13 bases between them. Germline loops: CDR1 SNHLY, CDR2 FYNNEI. The CDR3 is 12 residues long. This CDR3 is CAGSSGPYEQYF. DNA for the CDR3: TGTGCCGGATCGAGCGGGCCCTACGAGCAGTACTTC. Combining the CDR3 with reference TRBV2 and TRBJ2-7 gives the whole variable domain EPEVTQTPSHQVTQMGQEVILRCVPISNHLYFYWYRQILGQKVEFLVSFYNNEISEKSEIFDDQFSVERPDGSNFTLKIRSTKLEDSAMYFCAGSSGPYEQYFGPGTRLTVT.

This chain joins TRBV11-2 and TRBJ1-2, with a tentative D call TRBD1 (5 bases). Between the trimmed V and J ends, which lost 1 base and 8 bases, there was a span of 5 bases. CDR3 size: 11 residues. Germline lookup yields CDR1 SGHAT and CDR2 FQNNGV. The CDR3 sequence is CASSLGGGYTF. The CDR3 DNA reads TGTGCCAGCAGCTTAGGGGGCGGCTACACCTTC.

The J gene is TRBJ1-3, the V gene TRBV4-2, with 9 bases aligning to TRBD1. The germline V gene has CDR1 LGHNA and CDR2 YNFKEQ. The CDR3 contains 21 residues. Unmatched junction bases numbered 19, after V lost 4 bases and J lost 0 bases. Here the CDR3 reads CASSLVGRGQGFSFSGNTIYF. The CDR3 coding sequence is TGTGCCAGCAGCCTTGTGGGCCGGGGACAGGGCTTTTCCTTCTCTGGAAACACCATATATTTT.

V is TRBV2 and J is TRBJ1-1, with unresolved D. Deletions cut 4 bases from V and 0 bases from J, with 9 bases between. Per the germline V gene, CDR1 is SNHLY and CDR2 is FYNNEI. The CDR3 is made up of 14 amino acids. The DNA of the CDR3 is TGTGCCAGCAGTGTGAAGCTCATGAACACTGAAGCTTTCTTT. It yields the protein CASSVKLMNTEAFF.

The count of this clone is one. The J gene is TRBJ2-7, the V gene TRBV5-1; TRBD1 is a possible D gene (6 bases). The germline CDR1 and CDR2 sequences are SGHRS and YFSETQ. The V gene lost 5 bases and the J gene lost 3 bases, with 18 bases spanning the gap. The CDR3 is made up of 15 amino acids. CDR3 DNA: TGCGCCAGCAGACCGGACGGACAGCCACTCTACGAGCAGTACTTC. Amino acid sequence: CASRPDGQPLYEQYF.

The gene calls are TRBV27 and TRBJ1-2, with 7 bases fitting TRBD1. Germline CDR1 reads MNHEY; CDR2 reads SMNVEV (reference sequence). This CDR3 spans 13 amino acids. The V gene end was trimmed by 4 bases and the J gene end by 3 bases; junction bases not matched to a gene: 2. The CDR3 nucleotides read TGTGCCAGCAGTTCGGGGACAGACTATGGCTACACCTTC. Residues: CASSSGTDYGYTF.

This chain uses TRBV4-2 with TRBJ2-1; D not certain. CDR3 size: 12 residues. Germline CDR1 and CDR2: LGHNA and YNFKEQ. Trimming left V 2 bases short and J 4 bases short, with 3 bases between. CDR3 amino acids: CASSQHYNEQFF. The CDR3 bases are TGTGCCAGCAGCCAACATTACAATGAGCAGTTCTTC.

This chain connects TRBV11-2 to TRBJ2-6, with D perhaps matching TRBD1 (6 bases). Germline values: CDR1 SGHAT, CDR2 FQNNGV. V shed 5 bases and J shed 0 bases, with 17 bases lying between them. CDR3 length: 18 residues. The chain's CDR3 is CASSPLGATLSGANVLTF. CDR3 nucleotides: TGTGCCAGCAGCCCGCTGGGGGCAACCCTCTCTGGGGCCAACGTCCTGACTTTC. The whole variable domain, filled in from reference TRBV11-2 and TRBJ2-6, reads EAGVAQSPRYKIIEKRQSVAFWCNPISGHATLYWYQQILGQGPKLLIQFQNNGVVDDSQLPKDRFSAERLKGVDSTLKIQPAKLEDSAVYLCASSPLGATLSGANVLTFGAGSRLTVL.

This chain joins TRBV2 and TRBJ1-3; perhaps TRBD1 as D (6 bases). Germline loops: CDR1 SNHLY, CDR2 FYNNEI. The CDR3 contains 17 residues. The germline V and J ends were trimmed by 7 bases and 2 bases, with 21 bases remaining between them. The CDR3 is CASISYPQGITGNTIYF. The CDR3 nucleotides read TGTGCCAGCATCTCTTACCCCCAGGGGATAACTGGAAACACCATATATTTT.